The 25 T cell receptor beta chains below come from one sample, sequenced in a study of graft-versus-host responses after intestinal transplantation. Measured with immunoSEQ multiplex PCR; TCRdb has only the in-frame clones, and not every one. The repertoire consists of 8,000 to 11,000 clones, with under 40% occurring once and the leading ten covering 10% to 15%. Stimulators, some 200,000 irradiated and violet-dye-labeled cells, were plated with some 200,000 CFSE-labeled responder cells. This material consisted of alloreactive CD8+ T cells from a mixed lymphocyte reaction culture, taken before intestinal transplant. Subset indicated: CFSE-low proliferating T cells sorted from approximately 6-day pre-transplant mixed lymphocyte reaction (GvH or HvG direction). The receptors stem from a human patient who received an intestinal transplant.

V gene TRBV4-2 combines with J gene TRBJ2-5, with TRBD2 matching 12 bases. Per the germline V gene, CDR1 is LGHNA and CDR2 is YNFKEQ. J gave up 4 bases and V 0 bases, and 3 bases lay outside the gene matches. The CDR3 totals 16 residues. CDR3 residues: CASSQDPSGGAETQYF. Here the CDR3 DNA reads TGTGCCAGCAGCCAAGATCCTAGCGGGGGGGCAGAGACCCAGTACTTC.

Only one count was recorded for this clone. This chain links TRBV5-1 with TRBJ1-4; D remains unclear. Trimming took off 0 bases at V and 0 bases at J, with 9 bases between the two ends. The CDR3 is made up of 16 amino acids. CDR1 and CDR2 (germline): SGHRS, YFSETQ. The CDR3 coding sequence is TGCGCCAGCAGCTTGGGGGAGGGCTCAACTAATGAAAAACTGTTTTTT. It translates to CASSLGEGSTNEKLFF.

The chain is built from TRBV7-3 and TRBJ2-7; D is possibly TRBD1 (6 bases). Germline loops: CDR1 SGHTA, CDR2 FQGTGA. Deletions cut 2 bases from V and 5 bases from J, with 10 bases between. The CDR3 length is 13 residues. CDR3 sequence reads: CASSLGPGDEQYF. CDR3 in DNA: TGTGCCAGCAGCTTAGGGCCAGGGGACGAGCAGTACTTC. The variable domain in full, with the rest retrieved from reference TRBV7-3 and TRBJ2-7, is GAGVSQTPSNKVTEKGKYVELRCDPISGHTALYWYRQSLGQGPEFLIYFQGTGAADDSGLPNDRFFAVRPEGSVSTLKIQRTERGDSAVYLCASSLGPGDEQYFGPGTRLTVT.

The table lists this clone with a few counts. This sequence joins TRBV19 and TRBJ1-1; possible D gene TRBD1, 5 bases. The V and J ends lost 6 bases and 4 bases respectively, with 9 bases between them. The germline V gene has CDR1 LNHDA and CDR2 SQIVND (reference sequence). The CDR3 runs to 12 residues. The DNA for the CDR3 is TGTGCCAGTAGAAGGGGAGGCACTGAAGCTTTCTTT. It yields the protein CASRRGGTEAFF.

This clone was seen more than once but under ten times. The chain employs TRBV4-2 and TRBJ2-3; 9 nucleotides agree with TRBD2. Per germline, CDR1 LGHNA and CDR2 YNFKEQ. The CDR3 has 16 residues. The V segment lost 3 bases and the J segment 4 bases; nucleotides outside the gene matches: 8. The CDR3 DNA reads as TGTGCCAGCAGCCAGGAGGTAGCGGGAGCTCCAGATACGCAGTATTTT. Amino acids: CASSQEVAGAPDTQYF.

By share, this clone counts as medium-sized. This chain uses TRBV7-4 with TRBJ1-4; possible D gene TRBD1, 5 bases. There are 15 residues in the CDR3. Trimming stripped 5 bases from V and 8 bases from J, with 18 bases between. Germline CDR1 SGHVT, CDR2 SQSDAQ. Here the CDR3 reads CASSPWGPTLEKLFF. Written as DNA, the CDR3 is TGTGCCAGCAGCCCCTGGGGCCCGACCCTAGAAAAACTGTTTTTT.

Only one count was recorded for this clone. The chain links TRBV28 to TRBJ1-4; 7 bases are shared with TRBD1. V shed 5 bases, J shed 2 bases, and the junction held 11 bases outside the gene matches. Germline CDR1 is MDHEN and CDR2 is SYDVKM. The CDR3 has 17 residues. In nucleotides, the CDR3 is TGTGCCAGCAGTCCAACAGGGACAGTAGAGACTAATGAAAAACTGTTTTTT. Translating it yields CASSPTGTVETNEKLFF. Supplemented by reference TRBV28 and TRBJ1-4, the full variable domain reads DVKVTQSSRYLVKRTGEKVFLECVQDMDHENMFWYRQDPGLGLRLIYFSYDVKMKEKGDIPEGYSVSREKKERFSLILESASTNQTSMYLCASSPTGTVETNEKLFFGSGTQLSVL.

This clone was seen only once. This chain joins TRBV19 and TRBJ2-1; tentatively, D is TRBD1 (5 bases). V dropped 6 bases and J dropped 2 bases, with 8 bases sitting between them. This CDR3 comprises 13 residues. Germline V gene lookup returns CDR1 LNHDA and CDR2 SQIVND (reference sequence). The CDR3 bases are TGTGCCAGTAGCCCGGACACCTACAATGAGCAGTTCTTC. Translation: CASSPDTYNEQFF.

In this sample, this clone turned up a few times. The chain recombines TRBV5-4 with TRBJ1-2; D might be TRBD1 (5 bases). Trimming pared 0 bases from V and 1 base from J, leaving 22 bases between. Germline values: CDR1 SGHNT, CDR2 YYREEE (reference sequence). The CDR3 has 19 residues. The CDR3 protein is CASSLGRGWLHPINYGYTF. In nucleotides, the CDR3 is TGTGCCAGCAGCTTGGGTAGGGGTTGGCTTCACCCGATTAACTATGGCTACACCTTC.

This clone turned up a few times. The CDR3 region has the DNA TGCGCCAGCAGCCAAGATCGAAGAGGGACAGGGGCTTACGAGCAGTACTTC. It specifies CASSQDRRGTGAYEQYF. The chain has TRBV4-1 and TRBJ2-7, with 10 bases that match TRBD1. Germline V CDR1 and CDR2: MGHRA, YSYEKL. V lost 0 bases, J lost 4 bases, and 9 bases stayed unmatched. The CDR3 contains 17 residues.

This clone came up a few times. The chain links TRBV5-4 to TRBJ2-2; 7 nucleotides match TRBD1. Germline CDR1 reads SGHNT; CDR2 reads YYREEE (reference sequence). Trimming at V came to 0 bases and at J to 7 bases, leaving 3 bases not matched to a gene. This CDR3 is 14 amino acids long. CDR3 protein: CASSLAGTVGELFF. The CDR3 bases are TGTGCCAGCAGCTTGGCCGGGACAGTCGGGGAGCTGTTTTTT.

The gene calls are TRBV15 and TRBJ2-7, with D uncertain. The CDR3 loop spans 13 amino acids. V lost 8 bases to trimming and J lost 0 bases, with 11 bases between them. The germline gives CDR1 LNHNV, CDR2 YYDKDF (reference sequence). The CDR3 DNA sequence: TGTGCCACCGGATCCGCGGCCTCCTACGAGCAGTACTTC. Its protein is CATGSAASYEQYF.

The chain combines TRBV5-1 with TRBJ2-7, with TRBD1 as a possible D gene (6 bases). Trimming shortened V by 1 base and J by 5 bases, and 16 bases separated the two germline ends. Germline CDR1 and CDR2: SGHRS and YFSETQ. The CDR3 has 15 residues. This CDR3 is CASSLSQGSRNEQYF. The CDR3 DNA reads as TGCGCCAGCAGCTTGTCACAGGGCTCCAGGAACGAGCAGTACTTC.

The chain recombines TRBV19 with TRBJ2-1; possible D gene TRBD2, 6 bases. Trimming took off 5 bases at V and 3 bases at J, with 8 bases between the two ends. The CDR3 covers 13 residues. Germline V gene lookup returns CDR1 LNHDA and CDR2 SQIVND (reference sequence). CDR3 loop: CASSGGNYNEQFF. CDR3 DNA: TGTGCCAGTAGTGGGGGGAACTACAATGAGCAGTTCTTC. Variable domain in full (rest from reference TRBV19 and TRBJ2-1): DGGITQSPKYLFRKEGQNVTLSCEQNLNHDAMYWYRQDPGQGLRLIYYSQIVNDFQKGDIAEGYSVSREKKESFPLTVTSAQKNPTAFYLCASSGGNYNEQFFGPGTRLTVL.

The chain recombines TRBV13 with TRBJ2-7; D is uncertain. The germline V and J ends were trimmed by 1 base and 3 bases, with 7 bases remaining between them. Per germline, CDR1 PRHDT and CDR2 FYEKMQ (reference sequence). This CDR3 has 13 residues. CDR3 nucleotides: TGTGCCAGCAGCTTAGAGTCGGGCTACGAGCAGTACTTC. This codes for CASSLESGYEQYF.

A few counts support this clone. This chain connects TRBV6-6 to TRBJ1-4; D is unclear. This CDR3 has 15 residues. The V end lost 4 bases, the J end lost 5 bases, and 14 bases lay between the germline ends. Germline V gives CDR1 MNHNY, CDR2 SVGAGI (reference sequence). CDR3 DNA: TGTGCCAGCAGTTTCCTACAGAGAGACAATGAAAAACTGTTTTTT. Amino acids: CASSFLQRDNEKLFF.

The chain combines TRBV7-2 with TRBJ2-6; D remains ambiguous. The germline V gene has CDR1 SGHTA and CDR2 FQGNSA. CDR3 size: 15 residues. Trimming pared 5 bases from V and 2 bases from J, leaving 10 bases between. The CDR3 sequence is CASSRYSPGANVLTF. CDR3 DNA sequence: TGTGCCAGCAGCCGTTACAGCCCTGGGGCCAACGTCCTGACTTTC.

This clone turned up a few times. The chain combines TRBV29-1 with TRBJ2-1; 9 bases are shared with TRBD1. J lost 3 bases, V lost 5 bases, and 2 bases had no gene match. Germline CDR1 and CDR2: SQVTM and ANQGSEA. The CDR3 has 13 residues. CDR3 protein: CSVTGGHYNEQFF. CDR3 nucleotide sequence: TGCAGCGTTACAGGGGGCCACTACAATGAGCAGTTCTTC.

This clone was observed once. CDR3: CASSQNPQEGGEKLFF. The CDR3, as DNA: TGTGCCAGCAGCCAAAATCCTCAAGAGGGGGGGGAAAAACTGTTTTTT. The chain carries TRBV4-2 and TRBJ1-4, with a tentative D call TRBD1 (6 bases). Germline CDR1 and CDR2: LGHNA and YNFKEQ. The germline V and J ends were trimmed by 2 bases and 8 bases, with 18 bases remaining between them. This CDR3 has 16 amino acids.

This chain uses TRBV28 with TRBJ1-2, with 8 bases identical to TRBD1. V was pared by 3 bases and J by 4 bases, with 7 bases of the junction left unmatched. Germline-derived CDR1 and CDR2 are MDHEN and SYDVKM. The length of the CDR3 is 15 residues. The CDR3 DNA is TGTGCCAGCAGTTTGGTACCAACAGGGGGCTATGGCTACACCTTC. It translates to CASSLVPTGGYGYTF.

This clone was recorded only once. The chain uses TRBV7-9 and TRBJ2-7; D not resolved. The CDR3 sequence is 11 residues long. Between the trimmed V and J ends, which lost 5 bases and 6 bases, there was a span of 8 bases. Germline V gives CDR1 SEHNR, CDR2 FQNEAQ (reference sequence). DNA of the CDR3: TGTGCCAGCAGCAAGACTGTCGAGCAGTACTTC. It codes for CASSKTVEQYF.

CDR3 in DNA: TGTGCCAGCAGCGTAGGGCTATTCGAATGGGGGGGGGAGACCCAGTACTTC. Amino acid sequence: CASSVGLFEWGGETQYF. The V and J genes are TRBV9 and TRBJ2-5; 7 bases agree with TRBD2. Losses at the gene ends were 0 bases for V and 5 bases for J; bases not matched to a gene: 13. CDR3 size: 17 residues. Germline lookup yields CDR1 SGDLS and CDR2 YYNGEE.

The J gene is TRBJ1-3, the V gene TRBV30; D gene unclear. Germline V lookup: CDR1 GTSNPN, CDR2 SVGIG (reference sequence). Trimming left V 0 bases short and J 4 bases short, with 13 bases between. This CDR3 spans 15 amino acids. The CDR3 DNA reads TGTGCCTGGAGTGTGTCGCCCAGAGGAGGAAACACCATATATTTT. Protein sequence: CAWSVSPRGGNTIYF.

This clone showed up just a few times. J is TRBJ1-2 and V is TRBV10-3; no reliable D call. CDR1 is ENHRY and CDR2 is SYGVKD in the germline V gene. The CDR3 is 15 amino acids. V lost 0 bases to trimming and J lost 3 bases, with 11 bases between them. CDR3 DNA sequence: TGTGCCATCAGTGAGTCCCGGGAGGTCTACTATGGCTACACCTTC. It translates to CAISESREVYYGYTF.

The chain employs TRBV27 and TRBJ2-1, with D possibly TRBD2 on 5 matching bases. V lost 6 bases and J 10 bases, leaving 13 bases between the germline ends. The CDR3 totals 12 residues. Germline V gene data show CDR1 as MNHEY and CDR2 as SMNVEV (reference sequence). CDR3 DNA: TGTGCCAGCAGCTCCAGCGGACGAGAGCAGTTCTTC. Protein sequence: CASSSSGREQFF.